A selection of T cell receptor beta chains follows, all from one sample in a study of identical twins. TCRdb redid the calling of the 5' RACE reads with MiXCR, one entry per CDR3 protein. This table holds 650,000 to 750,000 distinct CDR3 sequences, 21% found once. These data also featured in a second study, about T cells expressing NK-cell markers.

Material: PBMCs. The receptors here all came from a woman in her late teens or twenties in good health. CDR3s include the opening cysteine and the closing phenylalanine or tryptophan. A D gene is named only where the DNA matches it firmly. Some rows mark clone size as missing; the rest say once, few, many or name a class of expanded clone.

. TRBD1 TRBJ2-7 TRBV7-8 CASSLAQGADF TGTGCCAGCAGCTTAGCGCAGGGGGCGGACTTC
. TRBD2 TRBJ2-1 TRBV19 CASSIRRGSSYNEQFF TGTGCCAGTAGTATCCGGCGGGGGAGCTCCTACAATGAGCAGTTCTTC
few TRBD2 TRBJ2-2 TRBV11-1 CASSKGLAGAKNTGELFF TGTGCCAGCAGCAAAGGCCTAGCGGGGGCCAAGAACACCGGGGAGCTGTTTTTT
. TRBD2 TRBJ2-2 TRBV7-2 CASSLNILAGGVGELFF TGTGCCAGCAGCTTAAATATACTAGCGGGAGGTGTCGGGGAGCTGTTTTTT
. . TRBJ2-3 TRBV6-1 CASLKPTDTQYF TGTGCCAGCTTAAAACCCACAGATACGCAGTATTTT
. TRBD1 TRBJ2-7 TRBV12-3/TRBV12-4 CASRDRESYEQYF TGTGCCAGCAGAGACAGGGAGTCCTACGAGCAGTACTTC
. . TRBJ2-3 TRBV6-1 CASLWSHSTDTQYF TGTGCCAGCTTGTGGTCTCACAGCACAGATACGCAGTATTTT
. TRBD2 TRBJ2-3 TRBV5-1 CASSLGRRGGTDTQYF TGCGCCAGCAGCTTGGGTCGGCGGGGGGGCACAGATACGCAGTATTTT
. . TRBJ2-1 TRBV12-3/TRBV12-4 CASRATPNNNEQFF TGTGCCAGCAGGGCTACGCCTAACAACAATGAGCAGTTCTTC
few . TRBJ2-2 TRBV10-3 CAISERQSSTGELFF TGTGCCATCAGTGAACGCCAGAGTAGCACCGGGGAGCTGTTTTTT
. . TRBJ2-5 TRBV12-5 CASGTDLQGTQYF TGTGCTAGTGGGACCGACTTGCAGGGGACCCAGTACTTC
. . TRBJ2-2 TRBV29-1 CSVNREQNTGELFF TGCAGCGTAAACAGGGAGCAGAACACCGGGGAGCTGTTTTTT
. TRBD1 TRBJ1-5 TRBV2 CASSEMGTGYQPQHF TGTGCCAGCAGTGAAATGGGGACAGGTTATCAGCCCCAGCATTTT
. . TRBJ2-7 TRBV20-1 CSARRFWVKSYEQYF TGCAGTGCTAGACGGTTTTGGGTAAAGTCCTACGAGCAGTACTTC
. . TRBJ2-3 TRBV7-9 CASSFRDRRQGTQYF TGTGCCAGCAGCTTCCGGGACCGCCGTCAGGGTACGCAGTATTTT
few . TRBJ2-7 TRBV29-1 CSVEVRYEQYF TGCAGCGTTGAGGTCCGGTACGAGCAGTACTTC
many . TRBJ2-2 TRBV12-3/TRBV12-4 CASSFRGVPTGELFF TGTGCCAGCAGTTTTAGGGGAGTTCCCACCGGGGAGCTGTTTTTT
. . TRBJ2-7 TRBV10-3 CAISELDYEQYF TGTGCCATCAGTGAGCTGGACTACGAGCAGTACTTC
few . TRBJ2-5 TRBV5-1 CASGRSQETQYF TGCGCCAGCGGCCGGAGCCAAGAGACCCAGTACTTC
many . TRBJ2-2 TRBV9 CASCVQGEAGELFF TGTGCCAGCTGCGTCCAGGGGGAGGCCGGGGAGCTGTTTTTT
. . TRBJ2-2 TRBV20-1 CCARGGTGLANTGELFF TGCTGTGCTAGAGGTGGGACGGGGCTAGCGAACACCGGGGAGCTGTTTTTT
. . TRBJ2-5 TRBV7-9 CASSLILGWQETQYF TGTGCCAGCAGCCTGATCCTGGGCTGGCAAGAGACCCAGTACTTC
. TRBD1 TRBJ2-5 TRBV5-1 CASSKGQGEETQYF TGCGCCAGCAGCAAGGGACAGGGAGAAGAGACCCAGTACTTC
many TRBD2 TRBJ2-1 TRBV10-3 CAISGYAGGASYNEQFF TGTGCCATCAGCGGGTATGCGGGGGGGGCGTCCTACAATGAGCAGTTCTTC
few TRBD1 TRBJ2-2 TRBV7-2 CASSLQGADTGELFF TGTGCCAGCAGCCTACAGGGGGCGGACACCGGGGAGCTGTTTTTT
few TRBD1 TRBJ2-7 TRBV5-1 CASSHGQGVTYEQYF TGCGCCAGCAGTCACGGACAGGGGGTAACCTACGAGCAGTACTTC
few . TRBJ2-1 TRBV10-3 CAISGLLVGQGEQFF TGTGCCATCAGTGGGTTGCTAGTGGGGCAGGGTGAGCAGTTCTTC
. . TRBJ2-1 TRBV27 CASGRPTDEQFF TGTGCCAGCGGGCGCCCTACGGATGAGCAGTTCTTC
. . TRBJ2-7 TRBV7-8 CASSLVRGQYF TGTGCCAGCAGCTTAGTACGGGGGCAGTACTTC
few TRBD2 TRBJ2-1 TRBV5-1 CASSEGLAPYNEQFF TGCGCCAGCAGCGAGGGACTAGCCCCCTACAATGAGCAGTTCTTC
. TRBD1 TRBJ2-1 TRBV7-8 CASSLSGRRTGLINNEQFF TGTGCCAGCAGCCTCAGCGGGCGCCGGACAGGGCTAATTAACAATGAGCAGTTCTTC
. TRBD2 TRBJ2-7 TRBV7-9 CASSFTSGGVEQYF TGTGCCAGCAGCTTTACCAGCGGGGGGGTCGAGCAGTACTTC
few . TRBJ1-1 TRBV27 CASRAPMNTEAFF TGTGCCAGCAGAGCCCCCATGAACACTGAAGCTTTCTTT
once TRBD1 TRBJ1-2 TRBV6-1 CASSEDRGLGDGYTF TGTGCCAGCAGTGAGGACAGGGGGCTTGGGGATGGCTACACCTTC
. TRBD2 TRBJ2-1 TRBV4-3 CASSPGLAGGVQFF TGCGCCAGCAGCCCTGGACTAGCGGGAGGGGTGCAGTTCTTC
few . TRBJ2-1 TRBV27 CASSSTGLGYNEQFF TGTGCCAGCAGTTCAACAGGGCTCGGATACAATGAGCAGTTCTTC
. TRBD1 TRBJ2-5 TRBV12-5 CASGLRGQFKQETQYF TGTGCTAGTGGTTTGAGGGGACAGTTTAAGCAAGAGACCCAGTACTTC
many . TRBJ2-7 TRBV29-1 CSALLGTGYEQYF TGCAGCGCCCTACTCGGGACGGGCTACGAGCAGTACTTC
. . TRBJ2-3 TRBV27 CASSLSKDTQYF TGTGCCAGCAGTTTATCGAAAGATACGCAGTATTTT
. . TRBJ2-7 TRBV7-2 CASSGNRAGSYEQYF TGTGCCAGCAGCGGGAACAGGGCGGGCTCCTACGAGCAGTACTTC
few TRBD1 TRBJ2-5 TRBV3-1 CASSTRQGSKETQYF TGTGCCAGCAGCACTAGACAGGGTTCCAAAGAGACCCAGTACTTC
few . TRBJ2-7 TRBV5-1 CASRPDAAISYEQYF TGCGCCAGCAGACCCGACGCAGCAATATCCTACGAGCAGTACTTC
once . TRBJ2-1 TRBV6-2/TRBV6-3 CASSPFLYGEQFF TGTGCCAGCAGCCCATTCCTCTACGGTGAGCAGTTCTTC
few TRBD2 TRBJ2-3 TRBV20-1 CSARAPQREVTDTQYF TGCAGTGCTAGGGCCCCCCAGCGGGAGGTTACAGATACGCAGTATTTT
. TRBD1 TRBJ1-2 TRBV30 CAWSGGQAHGYTF TGTGCCTGGAGTGGGGGACAGGCGCATGGCTACACCTTC
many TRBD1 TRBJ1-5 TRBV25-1 CASRGQLNQPQHF TGTGCCAGCAGGGGACAGTTGAATCAGCCCCAGCATTTT
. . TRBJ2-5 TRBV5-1 CASSGGGSQETQYF TGCGCCAGCAGCGGTGGGGGGTCCCAAGAGACCCAGTACTTC
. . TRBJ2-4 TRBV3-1 CASSQKIGTDNIQYF TGTGCCAGCAGCCAAAAGATCGGGACGGACAACATTCAGTACTTC
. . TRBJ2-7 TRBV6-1 CASRPGRNYEQYF TGTGCCAGCAGACCTGGACGGAACTACGAGCAGTACTTC
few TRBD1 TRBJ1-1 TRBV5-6 CASSFRDRGRTEAFF TGTGCCAGCAGCTTCCGGGACAGGGGAAGGACTGAAGCTTTCTTT
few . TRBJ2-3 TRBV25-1 CASSINTVHTQYF TGTGCCAGCAGTATCAACACCGTACATACGCAGTATTTT
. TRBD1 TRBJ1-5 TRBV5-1 CASSVTGGGNQPQHF TGCGCCAGCAGCGTAACAGGGGGTGGCAATCAGCCCCAGCATTTT
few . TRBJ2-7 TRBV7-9 CASSLHQGSQYF TGTGCCAGCAGCTTACATCAGGGCTCGCAGTACTTC
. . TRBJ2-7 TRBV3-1 CASSRVGAYEQYF TGTGCCAGCAGCCGTGTGGGAGCCTACGAGCAGTACTTC
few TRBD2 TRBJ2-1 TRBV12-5 CAENSGTSNEQFF TGTGCTGAAAATAGCGGGACCTCCAATGAGCAGTTCTTC